This is a list of T cell receptor beta chains from one sample in a study of identical twins. TCRdb redid the calling of the 5' RACE reads with MiXCR, one entry per CDR3 protein. Seen here are about 190,000 distinct CDR3 sequences, about a sixth observed once, and the top ten hold around 40%. The data were also submitted as part of a second study, on T cells expressing NK-cell markers.

Sequencing was done on a sample of CD8+ T cells sorted from blood. The receptor source for this set is a woman aged 18 to 35 in good health. CDR3s include the opening cysteine and the closing phenylalanine or tryptophan. The order of the fields is CDR3 DNA, CDR3 protein, D gene, J gene, V gene, clone size. D genes are given only for firm matches. The listing skips clone size in some rows; elsewhere it reads once, few, many or a size class.

cdr3_nt: TGTGCCAGCAGCCGGGACGTTACAGATACGCAGTATTTT; cdr3_aa: CASSRDVTDTQYF; d_call: NA; j_call: TRBJ2-3; v_call: TRBV7-2; clone_size: NA
cdr3_nt: TGTGCCAGCAGGACCCCTTACGAGCAGTACTTC; cdr3_aa: CASRTPYEQYF; d_call: NA; j_call: TRBJ2-7; v_call: TRBV6-2/TRBV6-3; clone_size: few
cdr3_nt: TGTGCCAGCAGTTACCTGGACGGGGGAAATTCACCCCTCCACTTT; cdr3_aa: CASSYLDGGNSPLHF; d_call: NA; j_call: TRBJ1-6; v_call: TRBV6-2/TRBV6-3; clone_size: few
cdr3_nt: TGTGCCAGTAGTAGCCTGGAAGAGACCCAGTACTTC; cdr3_aa: CASSSLEETQYF; d_call: NA; j_call: TRBJ2-5; v_call: TRBV19; clone_size: few
cdr3_nt: TGTGCCAGCGCTCCGGGGGACTACGAGCAGTACTTC; cdr3_aa: CASAPGDYEQYF; d_call: NA; j_call: TRBJ2-7; v_call: TRBV2; clone_size: NA
cdr3_nt: TGTGCCAGCAGCCAAAGGGGGCGGAGCCCCTACAATGAGCAGTTCTTC; cdr3_aa: CASSQRGRSPYNEQFF; d_call: TRBD1; j_call: TRBJ2-1; v_call: TRBV14; clone_size: NA
cdr3_nt: TGTGCCAGCAGCAGGACGGGGAAAGAAGCTTTCTTT; cdr3_aa: CASSRTGKEAFF; d_call: NA; j_call: TRBJ1-1; v_call: TRBV7-9; clone_size: NA
cdr3_nt: TGTGCCAGCAGCTCCCCCCTAACGGGCTACACAGATACGCAGTATTTT; cdr3_aa: CASSSPLTGYTDTQYF; d_call: NA; j_call: TRBJ2-3; v_call: TRBV7-9; clone_size: few
cdr3_nt: TGTGCCAGCAGCTTAGGTCTCGATAACTCCTACGAGCAGTACTTC; cdr3_aa: CASSLGLDNSYEQYF; d_call: NA; j_call: TRBJ2-7; v_call: TRBV7-8; clone_size: few
cdr3_nt: TGTGCCGGGTACGACCACAATGAGCAGTTCTTC; cdr3_aa: CAGYDHNEQFF; d_call: NA; j_call: TRBJ2-1; v_call: TRBV30; clone_size: NA
cdr3_nt: TGTGCCAGCAGCCCCTTGGGACAGGGGGTAAGCGACTATGGCTACACCTTC; cdr3_aa: CASSPLGQGVSDYGYTF; d_call: TRBD1; j_call: TRBJ1-2; v_call: TRBV6-1; clone_size: NA
cdr3_nt: TGTGCCAGCTCACCACCTACAGGAATACACCAAGAGACCCAGTACTTC; cdr3_aa: CASSPPTGIHQETQYF; d_call: NA; j_call: TRBJ2-5; v_call: TRBV18; clone_size: NA
cdr3_nt: TGTGCCAGCAGTGAACCCGCCGCGGGAGCCGCCACCTACAATGAGCAGTTCTTC; cdr3_aa: CASSEPAAGAATYNEQFF; d_call: TRBD2; j_call: TRBJ2-1; v_call: TRBV6-1; clone_size: NA
cdr3_nt: TGTGCCAGCAGCCTTACAACCTACGAGCAGTACTTC; cdr3_aa: CASSLTTYEQYF; d_call: NA; j_call: TRBJ2-7; v_call: TRBV3-1; clone_size: few
cdr3_nt: TGTGCCAGTAGAGCCCTCGGGGCCCCGAAAGAGACCCAGTACTTC; cdr3_aa: CASRALGAPKETQYF; d_call: NA; j_call: TRBJ2-5; v_call: TRBV7-2; clone_size: few
cdr3_nt: TGTGCCAGCAGTGCCCGGGGAGGGTACGAAGAGACCCAGTACTTC; cdr3_aa: CASSARGGYEETQYF; d_call: TRBD2; j_call: TRBJ2-5; v_call: TRBV2; clone_size: NA
cdr3_nt: TGTGCCAGCAGCTTGGTGGGAGCTTTCTTT; cdr3_aa: CASSLVGAFF; d_call: NA; j_call: TRBJ1-1; v_call: TRBV7-9; clone_size: NA
cdr3_nt: TGCGCCAGCAGCTTGGCCGAATCCACTGAAGCTTTCTTT; cdr3_aa: CASSLAESTEAFF; d_call: NA; j_call: TRBJ1-1; v_call: TRBV5-1; clone_size: NA